A selection of T cell receptor beta chains follows, all from one sample in a study of blood T cell repertoires in COVID-19. The protocol was immunoSEQ multiplex PCR, while the TCRdb copy is restricted to in-frame clones and leaves out a portion. The sample yields about 300,000 clones, nearly 90% seen once. Sequences were obtained from peripheral blood. The receptors here all came from a woman under 40 with COVID-19, enrolled during active disease. CDR3s include the opening cysteine and the closing phenylalanine or tryptophan. A D gene is named only where the DNA matches it firmly. Expanded clones get a size class; other rows say once, few or many, or leave the size out.

d_call: -; v_call: TRBV7-2; clone_size: -; j_call: TRBJ2-3; cdr3_aa: CASTLGLNTDTQYF; cdr3_nt: TGTGCCAGCACCTTAGGACTAAACACAGATACGCAGTATTTT
d_call: -; v_call: TRBV6-5; clone_size: once; j_call: TRBJ1-1; cdr3_aa: CAIIESRGWTEAFF; cdr3_nt: TGTGCCATCATCGAATCAAGGGGGTGGACTGAAGCTTTCTTT
d_call: -; v_call: TRBV5-1; clone_size: -; j_call: TRBJ1-2; cdr3_aa: CASSRRGQGNYGYTF; cdr3_nt: TGCGCCAGCAGCCGGCGTGGCCAGGGGAACTATGGCTACACCTTC
d_call: TRBD2; v_call: TRBV7-9; clone_size: -; j_call: TRBJ2-1; cdr3_aa: CASSPAGVNEQFF; cdr3_nt: TGTGCCAGCAGCCCCGCGGGGGTAAATGAGCAGTTCTTC
d_call: -; v_call: TRBV6-5; clone_size: once; j_call: TRBJ2-5; cdr3_aa: CASSYAGGGKTQYF; cdr3_nt: TGTGCCAGCAGTTATGCGGGTGGCGGGAAGACCCAGTACTTC
d_call: TRBD1; v_call: TRBV18; clone_size: -; j_call: TRBJ1-1; cdr3_aa: CASSPPGTGGTEAFF; cdr3_nt: TGTGCCAGCTCACCCCCCGGGACAGGGGGCACTGAAGCTTTCTTT
d_call: TRBD1; v_call: TRBV29-1; clone_size: -; j_call: TRBJ2-3; cdr3_aa: CSVTGGTGTDTQYF; cdr3_nt: TGCAGCGTTACCGGGGGGACAGGGACAGATACGCAGTATTTT
d_call: -; v_call: TRBV15; clone_size: -; j_call: TRBJ1-5; cdr3_aa: CATSRAGGHQPQHF; cdr3_nt: TGTGCCACCAGCAGAGCGGGTGGTCATCAGCCCCAGCATTTT
d_call: TRBD1; v_call: TRBV5-4; clone_size: -; j_call: TRBJ1-4; cdr3_aa: CASSFGGQGNEKLFF; cdr3_nt: TGTGCCAGCAGCTTCGGGGGACAGGGGAATGAAAAACTGTTTTTT
d_call: -; v_call: TRBV6-6; clone_size: -; j_call: TRBJ1-3; cdr3_aa: CASIRTEENTIYF; cdr3_nt: TGTGCCAGCATACGGACAGAGGAGAACACCATATATTTT
d_call: TRBD1; v_call: TRBV6-2/TRBV6-3; clone_size: -; j_call: TRBJ1-1; cdr3_aa: CASSYSNRGSAAFF; cdr3_nt: TGTGCCAGCAGTTACTCGAACAGGGGGTCTGCAGCTTTCTTT
d_call: -; v_call: TRBV5-1; clone_size: -; j_call: TRBJ1-1; cdr3_aa: CASSSYEASEAFF; cdr3_nt: TGCGCCAGCAGCTCTTACGAGGCGAGTGAAGCTTTCTTT
d_call: TRBD2; v_call: TRBV19; clone_size: -; j_call: TRBJ2-3; cdr3_aa: CASSSGLAGRTDTQYF; cdr3_nt: TGTGCCAGTAGTAGCGGACTAGCGGGGCGCACAGATACGCAGTATTTT
d_call: TRBD1; v_call: TRBV7-2; clone_size: -; j_call: TRBJ1-6; cdr3_aa: CASSSDRVGSPLHF; cdr3_nt: TGTGCCAGCAGCTCGGACAGGGTGGGGTCACCCCTCCACTTT
d_call: -; v_call: TRBV4-1; clone_size: few; j_call: TRBJ2-7; cdr3_aa: CASSISDYYEQYF; cdr3_nt: TGCGCCAGCAGTATATCCGACTACTACGAGCAGTACTTC